This T cell receptor (beta chain) was observed in a study of human T cells and chemical hapten exposure (dated by TCRdb to about 2021). For the wider study: For sensitization, 2% DPC in acetone was applied to a roughly 2 cm by roughly 2 cm area of upper inner arm skin. Throughout the study period of around 25 weeks, patients also received therapeutic DPC doses to the scalp every week. Patch testing on the upper back used Finn chambers containing 0.01% DPC, with scoring done after 6 days according to International Contact Dermatitis Research Group standards. Most of the patients in the cohort were female, and the cohort covered alopecia areata with under or over 50% scalp involvement, alopecia totalis and alopecia universalis. The libraries were sequenced as a pool, and the TCR yield per sample differed mostly because of small variations in library volumes within the pool. In alopecia patients, the study followed how the peripheral blood TCR repertoire changed in vivo over primary and secondary sensitization to diphenylcyclopropenone (DPC), a hapten. Patient blood was sampled pre-sensitization (week 0) and at 2, 6 and about 24 weeks after DPC sensitization. Around 30 alopecia patients provided blood for TCR sequencing at one to four time points (pre-sensitization, 2, 6 and 24 weeks). Findings and caveats that apply to the study as a whole: After repeated subsampling, changes were observed in the strength of the expansion versus patch-test correlation and in the threshold at which the correlation became significant. Patch test score was positively correlated with the number of PT1 expanded TCRs, with significance at thresholds 8, 16 and 32 but not at 4. The number of TCRs above 1 in 1000 frequency did not change with DPC sensitization; there was no evidence of global repertoire structure alterations. Expanded TCRs formed significantly more large CDR3 similarity clusters than pre-sensitization or healthy control sets, consistent with antigen-driven responses. Because every patient had alopecia, a presumed autoimmune disease, the patients' immune response might differ from that of healthy individuals.

Library preparation was by RACE. TCRdb records NextSeq 500 as the sequencer. Library preparation attached unique molecular identifiers to individual cDNA molecules for quantitative, reproducible TCR counting. Each blood RNA sample was used to sequence both TCR alpha and TCR beta chains. As for the original processing: A median of roughly 100,000 TCRs per sample was observed, with a range of about 20,000 to 750,000. The Decombinator software suite was used to annotate the V, J and CDR3 of the TCR reads. Every sample was subsampled to the same number of TCRs (28,000) for the PS versus PT1 abundance plots. TCRs were defined as expanded if absent before sensitization and observed at least eight times at the 2-week time point. Using fastp trimming at Q25 and MiXCR clonotype assembly, TCRdb reanalyzed the public sequencing data and kept in-frame beta chains. One record per CDR3 amino acid sequence lists the most common genes and DNA. TCRdb, not the authors, supplied the V and J calls. The sample table records 180,000 or so distinct CDR3 sequences; roughly 30% of these occur just once. The ten largest clones add up to roughly 3% of the sample.

This clonotype was observed a few times. Its antigen specificity is not known. There are no base qualities to consult, and no much larger clone falls within one base. Explained via the paper, the time point label denotes: pre-sensitization, week 0. Sample treatment or condition, as interpreted from the label and publication: therapeutic diphenylcyclopropenone sensitization with weekly scalp DPC. At each patch-test visit, blood was drawn before the patch test was applied. Patients were considered eligible if aged 18 to 70, diagnosed with alopecia and deemed suitable for DPC therapy, and patients were excluded if pregnant. Total RNA was isolated from unfractionated whole blood collected in Tempus Blood RNA tubes. Here the sequenced sample was whole blood, taken in connection with sensitization to the hapten diphenylcyclopropenone (DPC). The receptor comes from a woman younger than 45 with alopecia areata. Some clones in this sample may be carry-over from other donors' samples.

The CDR3 amino acid sequence is: CASSSGQGIPGTSTDTQYF. The DNA reads as follows: TGCGCCAGCAGCTCGGGACAGGGGATACCCGGGACTAGCACAGATACGCAGTATTTT. This sequence uses TRBV5-1 and TRBJ2-3, with 10 middle bases fitting TRBD1. The germline V gene yields SGHRS for CDR1 and YFSETQ for CDR2. The cysteine opens and the phenylalanine closes a CDR3 of 19 amino acids. Of the read, only the CDR3 DNA is kept; its 57 bases are in frame from base 1. V has 3 bases trimmed and J has 0 bases trimmed; junction bases matching no gene number 13.